What follows are 21 T cell receptor beta chains derived from one specimen sequenced in a study of cytomegalovirus exposure and HLA in healthy donors. A multiplex PCR was run with 60 Vbeta primers and 13 Jbeta primers. Libraries were prepared by immunoSEQ multiplex PCR; TCRdb keeps only in-frame clonotypes and omits some of them. The table has more than 85,000 clones, roughly three quarters seen once. Material for sequencing was PBMCs. All receptors derive from a woman aged 45-59 years in good health and CMV-seropositive.

This clone was seen more than once but under ten times. V is TRBV9 and J is TRBJ2-3, with 8 bases identical to TRBD2. Germline V CDR1 and CDR2: SGDLS, YYNGEE. V was pared by 2 bases and J by 4 bases, with 0 bases of the junction left unmatched. The CDR3 is 13 amino acids. CDR3: CASSVTSADTQYF. Written as DNA, the CDR3 is TGTGCCAGCAGCGTGACTAGCGCAGATACGCAGTATTTT.

The rearrangement joins TRBV6-5 to TRBJ2-7, with D possibly matching TRBD2 (5 bases). CDR3 length equals 13 residues. With 6 bases removed from V and 1 base from J, the gap between germline ends came to 10 bases. From germline, CDR1 is MNHEY and CDR2 SVGAGI. The CDR3 DNA reads TGTGCCAGCAGGGCGGGTCCTTCCTACGAGCAGTACTTC. Its translation is CASRAGPSYEQYF.

The genes are TRBV6-1 and TRBJ2-5, with 7 positions matching TRBD1. From germline, CDR1 is MNHNS and CDR2 SASEGT. The CDR3 loop spans 13 amino acids. The V and J ends lost 6 bases and 3 bases, in that order; junction bases with no gene match: 4. Written as DNA, the CDR3 is TGTGCCAGCAGGGGGACAGCCGAAGAGACCCAGTACTTC. Amino acids: CASRGTAEETQYF.

As regards this clone: The same CDR3 arises from other DNA sequences in this sample as well. The chain combines TRBV19 with TRBJ2-1, with 9 bases fitting TRBD2. Germline trimming cut 5 bases from V and 3 bases from J; bases unmatched to any gene: 5. The CDR3 has 15 amino acids. Germline CDR1 is LNHDA and CDR2 is SQIVND (reference sequence). The CDR3 is CASSLGTSNYNEQFF. The CDR3 DNA follows: TGTGCCAGTAGTCTGGGGACTAGCAACTACAATGAGCAGTTCTTC.

This clone was seen a few times. This chain joins TRBV7-2 and TRBJ2-7, with 9 bases identical to TRBD1. Per germline, CDR1 SGHTA and CDR2 FQGNSA. This CDR3 region has 15 residues. Trimming cost V 5 bases and J 2 bases; bases outside gene matches: 7. The CDR3 sequence is CASSPARTGAYEQYF. The CDR3 bases are TGTGCCAGCAGCCCCGCCAGGACAGGGGCCTACGAGCAGTACTTC.

J is TRBJ1-3 and V is TRBV5-4; tentatively, D is TRBD1 (5 bases). V was clipped by 4 bases and J by 3 bases, with 14 bases between them. Per the germline V gene, CDR1 is SGHNT and CDR2 is YYREEE (reference sequence). The CDR3 is 15 amino acids. CDR3 in amino acids: CASSPQGHRGNTIYF. The DNA of the CDR3 is TGTGCCAGCAGCCCTCAGGGTCATCGTGGAAACACCATATATTTT.

V usage is TRBV2 and J usage is TRBJ2-7, with 10 nucleotides matching TRBD1. Germline values: CDR1 SNHLY, CDR2 FYNNEI. CDR3 size: 13 residues. Trimming removed 7 bases from V and 3 bases from J; junction bases left unmatched: 3. CDR3 DNA: TGTGCCAGCACAGACAGGGGGCTCTACGAGCAGTACTTC. Its translation is CASTDRGLYEQYF.

The chain employs TRBV7-3 and TRBJ1-1; tentatively, D is TRBD1 (5 bases). The germline V gene encodes CDR1 SGHTA and CDR2 FQGTGA. V lost 5 bases and J lost 4, with 17 bases in between. The CDR3 extends over 15 amino acids. The CDR3: CASSASRVEGTEAFF. The CDR3, as DNA: TGTGCCAGCAGCGCAAGCAGGGTGGAGGGCACTGAAGCTTTCTTT.

This chain connects TRBV6-5 to TRBJ2-7; D perhaps matches TRBD2 (5 bases). Germline lookup yields CDR1 MNHEY and CDR2 SVGAGI. The germline V and J ends were trimmed by 2 bases and 6 bases, with 11 bases remaining between them. The CDR3 contains 13 residues. CDR3 protein: CASSYGGLGEQYF. DNA for the CDR3: TGTGCCAGCAGTTACGGAGGCCTCGGCGAGCAGTACTTC.

The V call is TRBV7-9, the J call TRBJ2-7, with 12 positions matching TRBD1. CDR1 and CDR2 from the germline V gene are SEHNR and FQNEAQ (reference sequence). The CDR3 is made up of 15 amino acids. V lost 5 bases, J lost 6 bases, and 8 bases stayed unmatched. The CDR3 coding sequence is TGTGCCAGCAGCCAGTCCGGGACAGGGGGCGGCGAGCAGTACTTC. Translating gives CASSQSGTGGGEQYF.

The chain couples TRBV7-2 to TRBJ2-3, with TRBD2 as a possible D gene (5 bases). Trimming stripped 8 bases from V and 2 bases from J, with 17 bases between. The germline V gene encodes CDR1 SGHTA and CDR2 FQGNSA. This CDR3 has 15 amino acids. The CDR3 spells CASGTGVASTDTQYF. CDR3 bases: TGTGCCAGCGGAACCGGGGTGGCCTCCACAGATACGCAGTATTTT.

CDR3 nucleotides: TGTGCCAGCAGTCCAACGCCGGGACTAGAAACCAAAAACATTCAGTACTTC. Amino acids: CASSPTPGLETKNIQYF. V gene TRBV21-1 combines with J gene TRBJ2-4; whether TRBD2, the table's D call, matches the DNA was not checked. TRBV21-1 is recorded as a pseudogene. The CDR3 covers 17 residues.

This clone was picked up a small number of times. The chain uses TRBV7-2 and TRBJ2-5; D not certain. This CDR3 is 13 amino acids long. Trimming took 6 bases from V and 0 from J, leaving 8 bases between them. Looked up from germline, CDR1 is SGHTA and CDR2 is FQGNSA. The chain's CDR3 is CASSPQYQETQYF. The CDR3 DNA reads TGTGCCAGCAGTCCTCAGTACCAAGAGACCCAGTACTTC.

This chain uses TRBV7-9 with TRBJ1-2, with 10 bases aligning to TRBD1. The trim removed 2 bases at V and 3 bases at J, leaving 3 bases unmatched. The germline gives CDR1 SEHNR, CDR2 FQNEAQ (reference sequence). This CDR3 region has 15 residues. CDR3 bases: TGTGCCAGCAGCTTACCGACAGGGGGCGACTATGGCTACACCTTC. Encoded protein: CASSLPTGGDYGYTF. Full variable domain (outside the CDR3, taken from reference TRBV7-9 and TRBJ1-2): DTGVSQNPRHKITKRGQNVTFRCDPISEHNRLYWYRQTLGQGPEFLTYFQNEAQLEKSRLLSDRFSAERPKGSFSTLEIQRTEQGDSAMYLCASSLPTGGDYGYTFGSGTRLTVV.

V usage is TRBV6-5 and J usage is TRBJ2-7, with D tentatively TRBD2 (5 bases). The CDR3 is 16 amino acids. The germline V and J ends were trimmed by 2 bases and 4 bases, with 18 bases remaining between them. Per the germline V gene, CDR1 is MNHEY and CDR2 is SVGAGI. The CDR3 region has the DNA TGTGCCAGCAGTTACAATATGGAATTTGGGAGTTACGAGCAGTACTTC. Translating it yields CASSYNMEFGSYEQYF.

This chain connects TRBV7-3 to TRBJ2-3; 14 nucleotides agree with TRBD2. V lost 5 bases to trimming and J lost 6 bases; unmatched junction nucleotides: 7. Germline values: CDR1 SGHTA, CDR2 FQGTGA. The CDR3 is 16 residues long. The CDR3 coding sequence is TGTGCCAGCAGCCGGGGACTAGCGGGGGCCTCGGATACGCAGTATTTT. Translating it yields CASSRGLAGASDTQYF.

This chain links TRBV21-1 with TRBJ1-6; the table names TRBD1, a call not compared with the DNA. TRBV21-1 is a pseudogene. The CDR3 covers 15 residues. The CDR3 reads CASKQGAFCNSPLHF. The CDR3 region has the DNA TGTGCCAGCAAACAGGGGGCTTTCTGTAATTCACCCCTCCACTTT.

The chain uses TRBV19 and TRBJ2-1; 9 bases match TRBD1. The CDR3 consists of 13 residues. V trimming: 6 bases; J trimming: 14 bases; junction bases outside the gene matches: 11. In germline, CDR1 is LNHDA, CDR2 SQIVND (reference sequence). CDR3 sequence: CASSPGQGKREFF. The DNA for the CDR3 is TGTGCCAGTAGCCCGGGACAGGGAAAACGGGAGTTCTTC.

The chain uses TRBV9 and TRBJ2-5; 7 bases agree with TRBD2. This CDR3 is built from 15 residues. Germline trimming cut 0 bases from V and 2 bases from J; bases unmatched to any gene: 4. CDR1 and CDR2 (germline): SGDLS, YYNGEE. The CDR3 coding sequence is TGTGCCAGCAGCGTAGCTACTAGCGTTCAAGAGACCCAGTACTTC. This encodes CASSVATSVQETQYF.

The sample holds a few counts of this clone. The gene calls are TRBV11-2 and TRBJ2-7; D is unclear. The CDR3 loop spans 13 amino acids. The V gene's germline CDR1 is SGHAT and CDR2 FQNNGV. V lost 3 bases and J lost 7, with 13 bases in between. DNA for the CDR3: TGTGCCAGCAGCTTTTTACCGGTAGAGGAGCAGTACTTC. This gives the protein CASSFLPVEEQYF.

V is TRBV7-3 and J is TRBJ2-5, with 9 bases fitting TRBD1. Germline lookup yields CDR1 SGHTA and CDR2 FQGTGA. Trimming at V came to 7 bases and at J to 6 bases, leaving 15 bases not matched to a gene. CDR3 length: 16 residues. The CDR3 nucleotides are TGTGCCAGCACCATATATCCCGGGACAGGGATGCAGACCCAGTACTTC. Amino acid sequence: CASTIYPGTGMQTQYF.